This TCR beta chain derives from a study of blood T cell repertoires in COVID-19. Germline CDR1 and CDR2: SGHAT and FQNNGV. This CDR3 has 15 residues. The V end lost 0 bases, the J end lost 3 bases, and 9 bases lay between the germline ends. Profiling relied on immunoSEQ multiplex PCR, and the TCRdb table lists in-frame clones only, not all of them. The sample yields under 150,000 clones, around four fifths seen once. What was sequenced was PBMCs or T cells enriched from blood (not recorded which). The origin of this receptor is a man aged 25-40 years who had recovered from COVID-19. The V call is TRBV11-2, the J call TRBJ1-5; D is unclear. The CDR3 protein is CASSLDLADNQPQHF. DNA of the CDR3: TGTGCCAGCAGCTTAGATCTCGCAGACAATCAGCCCCAGCATTTT.